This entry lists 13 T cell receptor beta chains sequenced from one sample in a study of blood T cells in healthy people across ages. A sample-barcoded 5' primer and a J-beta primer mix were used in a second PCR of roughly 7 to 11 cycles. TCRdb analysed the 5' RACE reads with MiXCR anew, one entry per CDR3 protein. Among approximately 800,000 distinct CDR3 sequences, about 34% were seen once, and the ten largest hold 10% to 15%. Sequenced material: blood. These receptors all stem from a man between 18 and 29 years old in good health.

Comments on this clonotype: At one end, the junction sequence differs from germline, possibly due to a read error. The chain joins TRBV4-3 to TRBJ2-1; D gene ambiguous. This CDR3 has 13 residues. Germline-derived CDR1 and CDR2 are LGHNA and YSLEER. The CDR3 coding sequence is TGCGCCAGCAGCCAAGATATCCAGAGCGAGCAGTTCTTT. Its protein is CASSQDIQSEQFF.

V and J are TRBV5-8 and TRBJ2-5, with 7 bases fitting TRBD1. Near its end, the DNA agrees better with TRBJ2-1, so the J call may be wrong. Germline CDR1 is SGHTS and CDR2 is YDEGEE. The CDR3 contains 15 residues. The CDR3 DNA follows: TGTGCCAGCAGCTTGGGGGACAGAACACAAGAGACCCAGTTCTTC. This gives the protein CASSLGDRTQETQFF.

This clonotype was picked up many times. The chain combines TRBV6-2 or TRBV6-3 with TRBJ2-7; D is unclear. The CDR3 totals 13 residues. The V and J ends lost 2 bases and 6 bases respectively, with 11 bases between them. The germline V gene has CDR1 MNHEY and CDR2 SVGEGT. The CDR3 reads CASSYADPPEQYF. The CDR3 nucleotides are TGTGCCAGCAGTTACGCAGATCCCCCCGAGCAGTACTTC.

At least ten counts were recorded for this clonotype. DNA of the CDR3: TGCAGCGTTGAGAGAGGGCGGCTTGGGGCAGATACGCAGTATTTT. Amino acid sequence: CSVERGRLGADTQYF. J is TRBJ2-3 and V is TRBV29-1, with a weak D call TRBD2 (5 bases). The CDR3 consists of 15 residues. Germline CDR1 is SQVTM and CDR2 is ANQGSEA. The V end lost 3 bases, the J end lost 4 bases, and 17 bases lay between the germline ends.

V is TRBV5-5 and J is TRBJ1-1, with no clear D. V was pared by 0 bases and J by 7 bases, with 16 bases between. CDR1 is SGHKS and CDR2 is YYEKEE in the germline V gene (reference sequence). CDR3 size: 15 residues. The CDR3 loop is CASSLGVDPRGEAFF. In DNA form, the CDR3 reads TGTGCCAGCAGCTTGGGTGTGGATCCCCGGGGTGAAGCTTTCTTT.

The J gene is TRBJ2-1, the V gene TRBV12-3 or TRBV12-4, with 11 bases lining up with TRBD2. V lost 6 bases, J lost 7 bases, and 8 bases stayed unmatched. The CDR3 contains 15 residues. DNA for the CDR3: TGTGCCAGCAGCCGTAGCGGGGGGGCTCCGAATGAGCAGTTCTTC. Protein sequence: CASSRSGGAPNEQFF.

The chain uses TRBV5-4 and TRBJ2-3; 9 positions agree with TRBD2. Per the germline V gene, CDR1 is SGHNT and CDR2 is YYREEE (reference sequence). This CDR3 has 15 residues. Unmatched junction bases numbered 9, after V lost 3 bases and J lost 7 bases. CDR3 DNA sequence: TGTGCCAGCAGCTGGAGGAGCGGGGGGAGCCATACGCAGTATTTT. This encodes CASSWRSGGSHTQYF.

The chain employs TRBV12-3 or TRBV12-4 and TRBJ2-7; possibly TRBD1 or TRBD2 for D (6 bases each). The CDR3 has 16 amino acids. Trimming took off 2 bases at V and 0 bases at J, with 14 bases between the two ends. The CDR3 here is CASSLPLGGSSYEQYF. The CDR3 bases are TGTGCCAGCAGTTTACCCCTAGGGGGGAGCTCCTACGAGCAGTACTTC.

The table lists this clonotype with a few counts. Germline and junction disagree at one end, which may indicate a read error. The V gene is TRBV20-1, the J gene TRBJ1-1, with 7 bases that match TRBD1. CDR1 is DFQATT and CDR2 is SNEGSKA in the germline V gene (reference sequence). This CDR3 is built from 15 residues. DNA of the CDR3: TGCAGTGCTAGACCCCCCCTCGACAGGGTGGGTGAAACTTTCTTT. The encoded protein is CSARPPLDRVGETFF.

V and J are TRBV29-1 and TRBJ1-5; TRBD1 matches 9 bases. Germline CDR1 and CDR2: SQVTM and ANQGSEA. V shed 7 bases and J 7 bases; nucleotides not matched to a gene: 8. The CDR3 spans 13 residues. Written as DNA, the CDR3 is TGCAGCGGCGGGGACAGGGTCGGGCAGCCCCAGCATTTT. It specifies CSGGDRVGQPQHF. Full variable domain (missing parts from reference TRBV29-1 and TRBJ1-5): SAVISQKPSRDICQRGTSLTIQCQVDSQVTMMFWYRQQPGQSLTLIATANQGSEATYESGFVIDKFPISRPNLTFSTLTVSNMSPEDSSIYLCSGGDRVGQPQHFGDGTRLSIL.

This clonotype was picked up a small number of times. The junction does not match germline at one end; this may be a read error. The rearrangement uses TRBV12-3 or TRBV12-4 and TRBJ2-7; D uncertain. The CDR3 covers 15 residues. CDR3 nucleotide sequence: TGTGCCCGCAGTTCGGATAGGGCCCCGGTTTGGGAGCAGTACTTC. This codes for CARSSDRAPVWEQYF.

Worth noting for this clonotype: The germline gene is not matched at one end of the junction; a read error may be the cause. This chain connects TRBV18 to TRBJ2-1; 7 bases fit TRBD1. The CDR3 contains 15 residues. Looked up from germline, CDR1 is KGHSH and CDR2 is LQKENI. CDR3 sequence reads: CASSPVQGSYNVQFF. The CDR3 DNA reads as TGTGCCAGCTCACCAGTACAGGGGTCGTACAATGTGCAGTTCTTC.

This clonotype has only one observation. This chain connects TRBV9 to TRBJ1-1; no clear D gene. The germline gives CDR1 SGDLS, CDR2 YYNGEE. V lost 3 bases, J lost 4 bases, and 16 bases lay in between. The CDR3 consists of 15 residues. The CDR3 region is CASSAAQRVGTEAFF. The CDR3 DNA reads TGTGCCAGCAGCGCCGCACAGCGGGTCGGCACTGAAGCTTTCTTT.